A single sample is the source of the 8 T cell receptor beta chains below, sequenced in a study of T-cell memory formation after mild COVID-19. TCRdb recomputed calls from the 5' RACE reads with MiXCR, one row per CDR3 protein. Among approximately 250,000 distinct CDR3 sequences, around 15% were seen once, and the ten largest hold roughly 23%. Specimen: PBMCs or a T cell subset sorted from them (not recorded which). The receptors here all came from a man aged 18 to 30 who had mild COVID-19 (a few samples of this study predate the infection). Cell type and time point are not known.

Many counts were recorded for this clonotype. V is TRBV20-1 and J is TRBJ1-5; no reliable D call. This CDR3 is built from 14 residues. With 0 bases removed from V and 0 bases from J, the gap between germline ends came to 6 bases. Looked up from germline, CDR1 is DFQATT and CDR2 is SNEGSKA (reference sequence). In nucleotides, the CDR3 is TGCAGTGCTAGAGATCTATATAGCAATCAGCCCCAGCATTTT. It translates to CSARDLYSNQPQHF.

This clonotype has a handful of counts. The V gene is TRBV7-2, the J gene TRBJ2-1, with D uncertain. From germline, CDR1 is SGHTA and CDR2 FQGNSA. CDR3 length equals 15 residues. The V and J ends lost 0 bases and 4 bases respectively, with 10 bases between them. Written as DNA, the CDR3 is TGTGCCAGCAGCTTAGCTGGGCAGAAGTACAATGAGCAGTTCTTC. It translates to CASSLAGQKYNEQFF.

Here the CDR3 reads CASSLSAGSYEQYF. Written as DNA, the CDR3 is TGTGCCAGCAGTTTGTCGGCAGGGTCTTACGAGCAGTACTTC. J is TRBJ2-7 and V is TRBV12-3 or TRBV12-4, with TRBD1 as a possible D gene (5 bases). This CDR3 spans 14 amino acids. With 3 bases removed from V and 4 bases from J, the gap between germline ends came to 13 bases.

CDR3 DNA: TGTGCCAGCAGCCAATCTAGCGGGGGGGGCACAGATACGCAGTATTTT. It translates to CASSQSSGGGTDTQYF. The chain carries TRBV3-1 and TRBJ2-3, with TRBD2 matching over 12 bases. CDR3 length equals 16 residues. The germline CDR1 and CDR2 sequences are LGHDT and YNNKEL (reference sequence). V gave up 2 bases and J gave up 1 base; unmatched junction bases: 1.

The sample holds a few counts of this clonotype. The chain joins TRBV5-1 to TRBJ2-2; D is unresolved. The CDR3 loop spans 11 amino acids. V was cut by 4 bases and J by 4 bases, with 2 bases left in between. Germline V CDR1 and CDR2: SGHRS, YFSETQ. CDR3 sequence reads: CASSITGELFF. DNA of the CDR3: TGCGCCAGCAGCATCACCGGGGAGCTGTTTTTT.

Only one count was recorded for this clonotype. The chain employs TRBV21-1 and TRBJ2-3. TRBV21-1 is reported as a pseudogene. This CDR3 has 15 amino acids. This chain's CDR3 is CARSAVKGGTDTQYF. The CDR3 DNA sequence: TGTGCCAGGTCGGCCGTTAAGGGTGGCACAGATACGCAGTATTTT.

Worth noting for this clonotype: One end of the junction fails to match germline, which may point to a read error. This sequence joins TRBV7-8 and TRBJ1-5; D perhaps matches TRBD1 (6 bases). The germline V gene encodes CDR1 SGHVS and CDR2 FQNEAQ. This CDR3 spans 11 amino acids. CDR3 in amino acids: CASSLDGQSYF. The CDR3 DNA reads as TGTGCCAGCAGCTTAGACGGACAGAGCTATTTT.

The V gene is TRBV28, the J gene TRBJ2-2; D remains unclear. Trimming took off 5 bases at V and 7 bases at J, with 17 bases between the two ends. CDR3 length: 15 residues. Germline V gene data show CDR1 as MDHEN and CDR2 as SYDVKM. The CDR3 DNA reads as TGTGCCAGCAGTCCCTTGAAAGTACGCATCGGGGAGCTGTTTTTT. Amino acid sequence: CASSPLKVRIGELFF.